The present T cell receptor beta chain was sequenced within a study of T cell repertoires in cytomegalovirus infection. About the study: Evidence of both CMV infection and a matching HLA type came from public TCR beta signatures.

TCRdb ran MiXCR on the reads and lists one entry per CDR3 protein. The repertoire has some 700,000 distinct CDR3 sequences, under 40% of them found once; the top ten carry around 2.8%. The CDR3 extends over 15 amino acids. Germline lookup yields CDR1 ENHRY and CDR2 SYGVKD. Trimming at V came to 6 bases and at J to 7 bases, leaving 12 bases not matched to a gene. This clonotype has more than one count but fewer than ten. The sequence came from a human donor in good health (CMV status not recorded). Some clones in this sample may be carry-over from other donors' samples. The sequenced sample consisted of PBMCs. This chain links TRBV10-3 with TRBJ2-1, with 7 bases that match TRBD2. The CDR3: CAIRPPSGSGNEQFF. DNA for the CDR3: TGTGCCATCAGGCCTCCTAGCGGTTCAGGGAATGAGCAGTTCTTC.